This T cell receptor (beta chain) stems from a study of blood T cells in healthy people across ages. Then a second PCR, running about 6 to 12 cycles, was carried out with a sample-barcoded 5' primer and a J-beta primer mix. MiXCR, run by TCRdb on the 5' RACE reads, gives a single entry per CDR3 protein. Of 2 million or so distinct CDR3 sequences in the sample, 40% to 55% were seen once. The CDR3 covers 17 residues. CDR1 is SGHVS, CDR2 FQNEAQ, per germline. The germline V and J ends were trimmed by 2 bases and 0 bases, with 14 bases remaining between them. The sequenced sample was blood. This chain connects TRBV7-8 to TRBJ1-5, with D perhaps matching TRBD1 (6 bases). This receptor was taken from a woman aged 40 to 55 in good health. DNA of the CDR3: TGTGCCAGCAGCTTACTAGGGGGGCTCTATAGCAATCAGCCCCAGCATTTT. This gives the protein CASSLLGGLYSNQPQHF. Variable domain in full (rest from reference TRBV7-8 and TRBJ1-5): GAGVSQSPRYKVAKRGQDVALRCDPISGHVSLFWYQQALGQGPEFLTYFQNEAQLDKSGLPSDRFFAERPEGSVSTLKIQRTQQEDSAVYLCASSLLGGLYSNQPQHFGDGTRLSIL.